This T cell receptor (beta chain) was identified in a study of breast tumors, draining lymph nodes, adjacent tissues. With regard to this clonotype: Antigen unknown.

The lymph nodes were axillary draining lymph nodes from breast cancer patients. The study, taken as a whole, reports: Tumor repertoires ranked between lymph nodes and nontumor tissue in diversity, with V and J gene preferences. Most tumor T cells seemingly derive from lymph node, then expand in tumor.

V lost 8 bases to trimming and J lost 7 bases; unmatched junction nucleotides: 12. Germline assignment: CDR1 SGHTA and CDR2 FQGNSA. This CDR3 has 16 amino acids. MiXCR, applied by TCRdb to the multiplex PCR reads, yields one record per CDR3 protein. The data contain over 200,000 distinct CDR3 sequences, about a third of them singletons. The chain combines TRBV7-2 with TRBJ2-1; 12 nucleotides agree with TRBD1. This TCR was recovered from a female donor with breast cancer. Some clones in this sample may be carry-over from other donors' samples. Source material: axillary lymph node tissue. The DNA of the CDR3 is TGTGCCAGCGAGATTCTCCCGGGACAGGGGGCAAATGAGCAGTTCTTC. This codes for CASEILPGQGANEQFF. Filled out from reference TRBV7-2 and TRBJ2-1, the complete variable domain reads GAGVSQSPSNKVTEKGKDVELRCDPISGHTALYWYRQSLGQGLEFLIYFQGNSAPDKSGLPSDRFSAERTGGSVSTLTIQRTQQEDSAVYLCASEILPGQGANEQFFGPGTRLTVL.